What follows is one TCR beta chain and its context. The sample comes from a study of control samples from healthy donors and cancer patients. Profiled with immunoSEQ multiplex PCR; TCRdb holds only in-frame clones, not every one. The table shows about 180,000 clones, with 85% to 90% occurring only once. The CDR3 consists of 14 residues. From germline, CDR1 is MNHEY and CDR2 SMNVEV (reference sequence). V lost 3 bases to trimming and J lost 3 bases, with 9 bases between them. This clonotype was obtained from a woman between 50 and 59 years old in good health. This chain uses TRBV27 with TRBJ1-5; possible D gene TRBD1, 6 bases. The specimen was blood. DNA of the CDR3: TGTGCCAGCAGTTTCGGGGGGCCCAATCAGCCCCAGCATTTT. Amino acid sequence: CASSFGGPNQPQHF.